Shown below are 14 T cell receptor beta chains from a single sample sequenced in a study of blood T cells in healthy people across ages (dated by TCRdb to about 2015). The library was made by 5' RACE. Sequenced using an Illumina HiSeq 2500. A second about 7 to 11 cycle PCR used a sample-barcoded 5' primer and a J-beta primer mix. Starting from the raw public reads, TCRdb applied fastp trimming at Q25, assembled clones with MiXCR and retained in-frame beta chains. Here each entry gathers all rows of one CDR3 protein and keeps the most common genes and DNA. The sample table contains about 830,000 distinct CDR3 sequences; only one count was recorded for less than 80% of them. The ten largest clones add up to roughly 25% of the sample. Sequencing was performed on blood. These receptors all stem from a man aged 25-45 years in good health.

This clonotype was detected a few times. This rearrangement joins TRBV18 to TRBJ1-2; no clear D. This CDR3 has 14 amino acids. Germline-derived CDR1 and CDR2 are KGHSH and LQKENI. V lost 3 bases to trimming and J lost 2 bases, with 10 bases between them. In nucleotides, the CDR3 is TGTGCCAGCTCACCTCCCGACAAGAACTATGGCTACACCTTC. Translating it yields CASSPPDKNYGYTF. Full variable domain (remainder filled in from reference TRBV18 and TRBJ1-2): NAGVMQNPRHLVRRRGQEARLRCSPMKGHSHVYWYRQLPEEGLKFMVYLQKENIIDESGMPKERFSAEFPKEGPSILRIQQVVRGDSAAYFCASSPPDKNYGYTFGSGTRLTVV.

The sample holds a few counts of this clonotype. The rearrangement links TRBV7-2 to TRBJ2-5; 9 bases agree with TRBD2. CDR1 is SGHTA and CDR2 is FQGNSA in the germline V gene. The ends lost 3 bases at V and 5 bases at J; junction bases unmatched: 7. This CDR3 has 15 amino acids. CDR3 coding DNA: TGTGCCAGCAGCTTTGGCGGGGGGGCCTATGAGACCCAGTACTTC. The encoded protein is CASSFGGGAYETQYF.

This clonotype has only a few counts. This sequence joins TRBV7-2 and TRBJ2-7, with 8 bases aligning to TRBD1. V shed 7 bases, J shed 3 bases, and the junction held 11 bases outside the gene matches. This CDR3 is 15 amino acids long. Germline V gives CDR1 SGHTA, CDR2 FQGNSA. The CDR3 protein is CASTPETGVLYEQYF. The CDR3 coding sequence is TGTGCCAGCACCCCTGAGACAGGGGTCCTCTACGAGCAGTACTTC.

This clonotype was counted between two and nine times. The J gene is TRBJ1-2, the V gene TRBV7-2; TRBD1 might be the D (5 bases). Trimming removed 8 bases at V and 5 bases at J, with 15 bases between. The CDR3 has 13 amino acids. Germline CDR1 reads SGHTA; CDR2 reads FQGNSA. The CDR3 DNA reads TGTGCCAGCCAACAGGTGGCGGGGTATGGCTACACCTTC. Encoded protein: CASQQVAGYGYTF.

Of note for this clonotype: One junction end disagrees with the germline gene, perhaps due to a read error. The chain employs TRBV28 and TRBJ2-5; D call uncertain. TRBJ2-7 explains the end of the DNA better; the J call may be wrong. The CDR3 length is 12 residues. Germline V gene lookup returns CDR1 MDHEN and CDR2 SYDVKM. The CDR3 coding sequence is TGTTCCAGCAGTGAGACCATCTACGAGCAGTACTTC. Protein: CSSSETIYEQYF.

The chain links TRBV2 to TRBJ2-3; 7 bases match TRBD1. The CDR3 totals 15 residues. Germline-derived CDR1 and CDR2 are SNHLY and FYNNEI. Trimming cost V 10 bases and J 3 bases; bases outside gene matches: 13. CDR3 nucleotide sequence: TGTGCCATCGCCCCAGAACGACAGGGAACAGATACGCAGTATTTT. It is translated as CAIAPERQGTDTQYF.

This chain connects TRBV4-1 to TRBJ2-7, with 11 nucleotides matching TRBD1. The ends lost 3 bases at V and 4 bases at J; junction bases unmatched: 5. This CDR3 has 15 amino acids. Per germline, CDR1 MGHRA and CDR2 YSYEKL. CDR3 loop: CASSHPGQGDYEQYF. The CDR3, as DNA: TGCGCCAGCAGCCACCCGGGACAGGGGGATTACGAGCAGTACTTC.

The J gene is TRBJ1-4, the V gene TRBV6-5, with 8 bases that match TRBD1. Trimming took 5 bases from V and 2 from J; bases not matched to a gene: 1. The CDR3 is 14 amino acids. Germline CDR1 reads MNHEY; CDR2 reads SVGAGI. The CDR3 reads CASSRQGTNEKLFF. The CDR3 nucleotides read TGTGCCAGCAGTAGACAGGGGACTAATGAAAAACTGTTTTTT.

This clonotype was seen a handful of times. The chain employs TRBV7-9 and TRBJ2-7, with D perhaps given as TRBD1 or TRBD2 (5 bases each). V was clipped by 5 bases and J by 2 bases, with 10 bases between them. Germline V gene lookup returns CDR1 SEHNR and CDR2 FQNEAQ (reference sequence). This CDR3 is 13 amino acids long. The CDR3 DNA reads as TGTGCCAGCAGCCATCCGGGACCCTACGAGCAGTACTTC. Translating it yields CASSHPGPYEQYF.

Only one count was recorded for this clonotype. The chain combines TRBV9 with TRBJ1-2; 7 positions agree with TRBD1. This CDR3 has 16 residues. V lost 0 bases, J lost 5 bases, and 10 bases stayed unmatched. Germline V lookup: CDR1 SGDLS, CDR2 YYNGEE. CDR3 bases: TGTGCCAGCAGCGTAGATTCCAGGGGGTCCGCTTATGGCTACACCTTC. The encoded protein is CASSVDSRGSAYGYTF.

The genes are TRBV7-9 and TRBJ1-2; TRBD1 might be the D (5 bases). Germline CDR1 SEHNR, CDR2 FQNEAQ (reference sequence). The CDR3 is 15 amino acids. CDR3 sequence reads: CATRKGNGLYNGYTF. CDR3 sequence (DNA): TGTGCGACGCGTAAGGGGAATGGGTTGTATAATGGCTACACCTTC. Drawing the rest from reference TRBV7-9 and TRBJ1-2, the complete variable domain is DTGVSQNPRHKITKRGQNVTFRCDPISEHNRLYWYRQTLGQGPEFLTYFQNEAQLEKSRLLSDRFSAERPKGSFSTLEIQRTEQGDSAMYLCATRKGNGLYNGYTFGSGTRLTVV.

This clonotype occurred a few times. The rearrangement uses TRBV4-2 and TRBJ2-6; D is tentatively TRBD1 or TRBD2 (5 bases each). The CDR3 spans 14 residues. Deletions cut 4 bases from V and 9 bases from J, with 13 bases between. Germline CDR1 LGHNA, CDR2 YNFKEQ. CDR3 coding DNA: TGTGCCAGCAGCCCGGGGACCTCAAACAACGTCCTGACTTTC. It translates to CASSPGTSNNVLTF.

This clonotype was seen only a few times. V gene TRBV9 combines with J gene TRBJ1-2, with D possibly being TRBD1 (5 bases). Germline V CDR1 and CDR2: SGDLS, YYNGEE. The ends were cut back, 3 bases at V and 6 bases at J, with 21 bases in the middle. The length of the CDR3 is 16 residues. The CDR3 loop reads CASSDGGRGVYDGYTF. The CDR3 nucleotides are TGTGCCAGCAGCGACGGGGGACGGGGAGTATACGATGGCTACACCTTC.

The chain recombines TRBV20-1 with TRBJ2-1, with D perhaps TRBD2 (5 bases). The germline CDR1 and CDR2 sequences are DFQATT and SNEGSKA (reference sequence). Trimming stripped 3 bases from V and 7 bases from J, with 13 bases between. The CDR3 sequence is 13 residues long. CDR3 sequence: CSARGLGENEQFF. DNA for the CDR3: TGCAGTGCTAGGGGCCTCGGGGAAAATGAGCAGTTCTTC.